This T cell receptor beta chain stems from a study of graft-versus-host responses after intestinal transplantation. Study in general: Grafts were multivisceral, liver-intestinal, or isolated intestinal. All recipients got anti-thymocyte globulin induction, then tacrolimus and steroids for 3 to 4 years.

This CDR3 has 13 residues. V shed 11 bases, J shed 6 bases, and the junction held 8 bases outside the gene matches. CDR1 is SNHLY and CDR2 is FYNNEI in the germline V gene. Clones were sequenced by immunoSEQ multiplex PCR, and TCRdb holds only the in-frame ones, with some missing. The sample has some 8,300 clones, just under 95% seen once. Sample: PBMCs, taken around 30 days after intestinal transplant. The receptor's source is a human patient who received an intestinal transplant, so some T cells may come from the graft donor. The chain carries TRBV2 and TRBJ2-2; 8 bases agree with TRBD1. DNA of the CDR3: TGTGCCGGAGAGGACAGGGTATCCGGGGAGCTGTTTTTT. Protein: CAGEDRVSGELFF.